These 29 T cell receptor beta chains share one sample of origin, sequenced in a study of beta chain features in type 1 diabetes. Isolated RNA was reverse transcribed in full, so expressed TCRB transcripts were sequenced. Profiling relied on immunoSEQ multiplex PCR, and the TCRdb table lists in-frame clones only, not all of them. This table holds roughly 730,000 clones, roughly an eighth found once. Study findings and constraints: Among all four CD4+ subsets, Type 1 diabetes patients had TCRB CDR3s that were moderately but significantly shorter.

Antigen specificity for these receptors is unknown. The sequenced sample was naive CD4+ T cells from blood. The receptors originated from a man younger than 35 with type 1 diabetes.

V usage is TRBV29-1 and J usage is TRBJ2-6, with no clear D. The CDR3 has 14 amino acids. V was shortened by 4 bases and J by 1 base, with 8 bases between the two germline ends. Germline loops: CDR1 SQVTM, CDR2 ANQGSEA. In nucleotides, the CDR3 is TGCAGCGTTGTAGCTTCTTCTGGGGCCAACGTCCTGACTTTC. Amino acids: CSVVASSGANVLTF.

The CDR3 DNA follows: TGCAGCGTTGAGTCCACTGAAGCTTTCTTT. It is translated as CSVESTEAFF. J is TRBJ1-1 and V is TRBV29-1, with D unclear. Germline V CDR1 and CDR2: SQVTM, ANQGSEA. V lost 3 bases, J lost 4 bases, and 3 bases lay in between. The CDR3 loop spans 10 amino acids.

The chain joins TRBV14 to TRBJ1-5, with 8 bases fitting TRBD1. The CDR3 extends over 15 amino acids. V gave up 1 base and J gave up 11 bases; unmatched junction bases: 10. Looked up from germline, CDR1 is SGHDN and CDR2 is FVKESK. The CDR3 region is CASSQGGQGSEAQHF. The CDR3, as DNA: TGTGCCAGCAGCCAAGGAGGACAGGGTTCGGAAGCCCAGCATTTT.

DNA of the CDR3: TGTGCCTGGAGTGTATTACCTCGTCAGGGGGCGCGATATGGCTATGGCTACACCTTC. This codes for CAWSVLPRQGARYGYGYTF. The chain has TRBV30 and TRBJ1-2; 8 bases align to TRBD1. The CDR3 has 19 residues. After removal of 0 bases from V and 4 bases from J, the junction contained 19 bases not matched to a gene. Germline CDR1 reads GTSNPN; CDR2 reads SVGIG (reference sequence).

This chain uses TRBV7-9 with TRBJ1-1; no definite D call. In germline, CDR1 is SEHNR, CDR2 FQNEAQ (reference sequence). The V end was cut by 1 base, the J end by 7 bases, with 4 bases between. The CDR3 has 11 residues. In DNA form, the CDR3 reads TGTGCCAGCAGCTTAGGCGGTGAAGCTTTCTTT. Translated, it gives CASSLGGEAFF.

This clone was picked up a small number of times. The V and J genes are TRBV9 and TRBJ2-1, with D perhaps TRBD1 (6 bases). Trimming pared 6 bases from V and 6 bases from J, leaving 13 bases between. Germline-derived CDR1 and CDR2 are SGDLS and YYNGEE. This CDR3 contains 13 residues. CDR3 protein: CASNPAGANEQFF. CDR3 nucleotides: TGTGCCAGCAACCCCGCAGGGGCCAATGAGCAGTTCTTC.

The CDR3 DNA follows: TGTGCCAGCAGTTCGGGTAATCAGCCCCAGCATTTT. The encoded protein is CASSSGNQPQHF. The V gene is TRBV28, the J gene TRBJ1-5; D is ambiguous. V lost 4 bases to trimming and J lost 4 bases, with 5 bases between them. CDR3 length: 12 residues. The germline V gene encodes CDR1 MDHEN and CDR2 SYDVKM.

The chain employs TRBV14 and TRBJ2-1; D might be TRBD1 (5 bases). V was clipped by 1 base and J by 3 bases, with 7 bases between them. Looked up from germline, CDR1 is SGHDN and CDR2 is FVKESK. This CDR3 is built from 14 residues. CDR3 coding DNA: TGTGCCAGCAGCCAAGTGGACAACTACAATGAGCAGTTCTTC. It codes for CASSQVDNYNEQFF. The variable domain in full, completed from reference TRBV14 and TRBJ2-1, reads EAGVTQFPSHSVIEKGQTVTLRCDPISGHDNLYWYRRVMGKEIKFLLHFVKESKQDESGMPNNRFLAERTGGTYSTLKVQPAELEDSGVYFCASSQVDNYNEQFFGPGTRLTVL.

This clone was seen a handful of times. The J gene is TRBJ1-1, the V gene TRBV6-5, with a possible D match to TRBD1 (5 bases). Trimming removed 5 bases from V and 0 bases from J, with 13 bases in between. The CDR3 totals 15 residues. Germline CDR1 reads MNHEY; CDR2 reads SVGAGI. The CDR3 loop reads CASSQMGVMNTEAFF. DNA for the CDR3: TGTGCCAGCAGTCAGATGGGGGTAATGAACACTGAAGCTTTCTTT.

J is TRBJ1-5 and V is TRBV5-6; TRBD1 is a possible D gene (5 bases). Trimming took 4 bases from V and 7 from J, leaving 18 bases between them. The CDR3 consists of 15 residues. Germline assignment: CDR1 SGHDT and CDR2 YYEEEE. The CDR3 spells CASSAGGLGGQPQHF. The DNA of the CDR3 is TGTGCCAGCAGCGCCGGCGGTCTCGGGGGGCAGCCCCAGCATTTT.

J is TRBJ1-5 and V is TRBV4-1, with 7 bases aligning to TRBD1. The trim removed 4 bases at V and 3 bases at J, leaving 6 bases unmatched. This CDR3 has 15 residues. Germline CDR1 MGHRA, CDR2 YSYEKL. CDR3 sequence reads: CASSPPGQYNQPQHF. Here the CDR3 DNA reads TGCGCCAGCAGCCCTCCGGGACAGTACAATCAGCCCCAGCATTTT.

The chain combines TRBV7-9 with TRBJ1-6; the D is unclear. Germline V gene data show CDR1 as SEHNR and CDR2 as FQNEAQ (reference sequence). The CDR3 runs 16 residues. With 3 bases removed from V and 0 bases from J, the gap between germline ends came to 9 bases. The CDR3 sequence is CASSFQVGSYNSPLHF. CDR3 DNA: TGTGCCAGCAGCTTCCAGGTTGGCTCCTATAATTCACCCCTCCACTTT.

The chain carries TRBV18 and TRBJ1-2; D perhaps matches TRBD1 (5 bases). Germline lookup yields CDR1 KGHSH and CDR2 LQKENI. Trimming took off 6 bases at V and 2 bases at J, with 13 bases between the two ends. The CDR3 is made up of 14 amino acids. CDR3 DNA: TGTGCCAGCTCGCCGGGACGGGGAAACTATGGCTACACCTTC. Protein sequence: CASSPGRGNYGYTF. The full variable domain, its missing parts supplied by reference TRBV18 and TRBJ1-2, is NAGVMQNPRHLVRRRGQEARLRCSPMKGHSHVYWYRQLPEEGLKFMVYLQKENIIDESGMPKERFSAEFPKEGPSILRIQQVVRGDSAAYFCASSPGRGNYGYTFGSGTRLTVV.

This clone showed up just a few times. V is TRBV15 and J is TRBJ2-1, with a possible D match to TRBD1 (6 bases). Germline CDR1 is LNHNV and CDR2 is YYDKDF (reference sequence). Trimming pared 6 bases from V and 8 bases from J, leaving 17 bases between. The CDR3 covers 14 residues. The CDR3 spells CATRIDRPRDEQFF. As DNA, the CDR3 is TGTGCCACCAGGATCGACAGGCCTCGGGATGAGCAGTTCTTC.

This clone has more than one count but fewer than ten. CDR3 protein: CATSTRVPGANVLTF. CDR3 bases: TGTGCCACCAGCACAAGGGTACCTGGGGCCAACGTCCTGACTTTC. The V and J genes are TRBV15 and TRBJ2-6; no reliable D call. The CDR3 spans 15 residues. Germline-derived CDR1 and CDR2 are LNHNV and YYDKDF (reference sequence). The V end lost 4 bases, the J end lost 2 bases, and 9 bases lay between the germline ends.

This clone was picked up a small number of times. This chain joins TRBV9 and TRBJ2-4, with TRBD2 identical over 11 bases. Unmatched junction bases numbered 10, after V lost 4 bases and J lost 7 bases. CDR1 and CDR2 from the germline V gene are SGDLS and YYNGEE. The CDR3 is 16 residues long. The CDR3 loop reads CASSPQTSGVTNIQYF. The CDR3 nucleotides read TGTGCCAGCAGCCCTCAGACTAGCGGGGTGACCAACATTCAGTACTTC. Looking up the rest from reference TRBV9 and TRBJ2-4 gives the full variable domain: DSGVTQTPKHLITATGQRVTLRCSPRSGDLSVYWYQQSLDQGLQFLIQYYNGEERAKGNILERFSAQQFPDLHSELNLSSLELGDSALYFCASSPQTSGVTNIQYFGAGTRLSVL.

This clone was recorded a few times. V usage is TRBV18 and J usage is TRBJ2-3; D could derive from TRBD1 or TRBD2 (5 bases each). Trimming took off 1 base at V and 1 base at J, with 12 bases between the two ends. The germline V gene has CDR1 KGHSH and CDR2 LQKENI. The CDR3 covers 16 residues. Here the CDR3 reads CASSPLGTQGTDTQYF. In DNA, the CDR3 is TGTGCCAGCTCACCACTTGGGACCCAAGGCACAGATACGCAGTATTTT.

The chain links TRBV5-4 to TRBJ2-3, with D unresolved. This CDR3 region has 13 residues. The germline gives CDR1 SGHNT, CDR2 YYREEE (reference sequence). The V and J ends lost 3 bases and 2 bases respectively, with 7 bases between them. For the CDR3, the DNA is TGTGCCAGCAGCTCCCGGGTCACAGATACGCAGTATTTT. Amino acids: CASSSRVTDTQYF.

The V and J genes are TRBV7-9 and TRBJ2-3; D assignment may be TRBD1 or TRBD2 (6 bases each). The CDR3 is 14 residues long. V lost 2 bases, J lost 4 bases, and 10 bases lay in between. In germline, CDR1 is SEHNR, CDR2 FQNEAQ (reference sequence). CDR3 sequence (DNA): TGTGCCAGCAGCTTATTGGGGGGCCCAGATACGCAGTATTTT. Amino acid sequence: CASSLLGGPDTQYF.

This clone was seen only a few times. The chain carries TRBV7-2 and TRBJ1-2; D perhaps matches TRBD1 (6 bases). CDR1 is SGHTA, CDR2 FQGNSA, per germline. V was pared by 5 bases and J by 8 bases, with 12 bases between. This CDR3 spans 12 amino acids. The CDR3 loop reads CASSPNRVGYTF. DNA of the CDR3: TGTGCCAGCAGCCCCAACAGGGTGGGCTACACCTTC.

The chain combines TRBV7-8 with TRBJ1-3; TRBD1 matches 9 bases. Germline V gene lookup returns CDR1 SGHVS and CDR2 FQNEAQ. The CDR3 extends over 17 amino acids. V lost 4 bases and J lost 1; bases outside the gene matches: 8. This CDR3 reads CASSSPDRGGSGNTIYF. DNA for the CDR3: TGTGCCAGCAGCTCCCCGGACAGGGGAGGATCTGGAAACACCATATATTTT.

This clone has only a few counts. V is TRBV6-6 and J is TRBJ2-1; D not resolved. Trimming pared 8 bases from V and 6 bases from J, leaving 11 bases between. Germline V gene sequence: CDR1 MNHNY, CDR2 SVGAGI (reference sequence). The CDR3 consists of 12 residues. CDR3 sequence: CASGSPSNEQFF. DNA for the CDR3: TGTGCCAGCGGTAGCCCCAGCAATGAGCAGTTCTTC.

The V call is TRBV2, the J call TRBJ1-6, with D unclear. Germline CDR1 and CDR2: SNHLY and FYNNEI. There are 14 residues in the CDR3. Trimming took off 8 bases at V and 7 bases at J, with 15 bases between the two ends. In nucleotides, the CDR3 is TGTGCCAGCGCCCCACAGAGTAGCAATTCACCCCTCCACTTT. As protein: CASAPQSSNSPLHF.

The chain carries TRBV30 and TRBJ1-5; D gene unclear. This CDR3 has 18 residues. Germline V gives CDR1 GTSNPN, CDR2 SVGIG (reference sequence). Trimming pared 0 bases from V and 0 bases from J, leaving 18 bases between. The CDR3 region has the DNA TGTGCCTGGAGTGTCCCCAACCAGTGGGATTATAGCAATCAGCCCCAGCATTTT. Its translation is CAWSVPNQWDYSNQPQHF.

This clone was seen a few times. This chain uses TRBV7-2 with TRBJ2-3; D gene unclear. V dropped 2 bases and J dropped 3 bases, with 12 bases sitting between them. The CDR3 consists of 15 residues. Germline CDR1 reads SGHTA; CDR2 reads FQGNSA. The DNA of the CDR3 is TGTGCCAGCAGCTTAAGTTCGGCAAGGACAGATACGCAGTATTTT. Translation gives CASSLSSARTDTQYF.

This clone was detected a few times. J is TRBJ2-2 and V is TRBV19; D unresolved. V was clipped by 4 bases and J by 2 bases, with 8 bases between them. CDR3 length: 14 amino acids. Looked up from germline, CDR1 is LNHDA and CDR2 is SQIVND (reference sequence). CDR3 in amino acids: CASSRLANTGELFF. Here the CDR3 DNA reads TGTGCCAGTAGTAGACTGGCTAACACCGGGGAGCTGTTTTTT.

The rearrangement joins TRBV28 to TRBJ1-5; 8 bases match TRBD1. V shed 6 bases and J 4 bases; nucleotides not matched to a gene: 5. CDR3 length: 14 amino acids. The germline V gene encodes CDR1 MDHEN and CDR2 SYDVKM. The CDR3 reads CASSPGGRNQPQHF. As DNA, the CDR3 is TGTGCCAGCAGCCCAGGGGGCCGAAATCAGCCCCAGCATTTT.

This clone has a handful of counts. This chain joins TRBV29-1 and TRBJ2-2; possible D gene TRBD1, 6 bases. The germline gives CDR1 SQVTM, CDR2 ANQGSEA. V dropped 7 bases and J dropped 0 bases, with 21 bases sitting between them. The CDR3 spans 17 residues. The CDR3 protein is CSAHSGDRSSNTGELFF. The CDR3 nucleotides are TGCAGCGCCCACTCAGGTGACAGGAGCTCGAACACCGGGGAGCTGTTTTTT.

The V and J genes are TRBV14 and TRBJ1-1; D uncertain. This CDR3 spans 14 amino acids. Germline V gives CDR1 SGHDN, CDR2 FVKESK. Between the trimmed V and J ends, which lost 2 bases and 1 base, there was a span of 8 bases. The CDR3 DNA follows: TGTGCCAGCAGCCAATATCGGCAGAACACTGAAGCTTTCTTT. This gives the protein CASSQYRQNTEAFF.